The T cell receptor (beta chain) described here comes from a study of multiple sclerosis patients with progressive multifocal leukoencephalopathy. The study's findings and limits: At PML onset, no shared TRBV or TRBJ gene usage was seen. Whether JC virus or general immunocompromise explains the findings remained unclear.

The CDR3 has 13 residues. Germline CDR1 reads MNHNY; CDR2 reads SVGAGI (reference sequence). V lost 2 bases to trimming and J lost 6 bases, with 8 bases between them. Synthetic inline TR CDR3 controls covering all V-J pairings were spiked into each PCR. Repertoires were generated with immunoSEQ multiplex PCR, while TCRdb's copy carries only in-frame clones and drops some. The sample shows 25,000 to 35,000 clones, around 92% of them seen only once. With respect to this clone: Its antigen is currently unknown.

As for time point: 6 months of natalizumab therapy. T1 marks 6 months and T2 marks 12 months of natalizumab therapy. The clonotype comes from a human donor with multiple sclerosis. Source: PBMCs, taken from a patient treated with natalizumab. The gene calls are TRBV6-6 and TRBJ2-1; D call uncertain. DNA for the CDR3: TGTGCCAGCAGTTACACCCTTGGCAATGAGCAGTTCTTC. This gives the protein CASSYTLGNEQFF.